This paragraph covers one T cell receptor beta chain sequence. Its antigen remains unidentified. This specimen comes from a study of OX40 agonist ivuxolimab in advanced cancers. Study-wide background: Six ivuxolimab dose levels, 0.01 to 10 mg/kg, were given intravenously every 2 weeks. The study, taken as a whole, reports: Certain nonresponders additionally had low normalized T-cell clonal expansion. Among the lowest peripheral clonal expansion occurred in 0.1-3.0 mg/kg partial responders.

The length of the CDR3 is 14 residues. The germline V gene has CDR1 SGDLS and CDR2 YYNGEE. Between the trimmed V and J ends, which lost 4 bases and 0 bases, there was a span of 10 bases. Patients with a history of autoimmune disease or on systemic immunosuppression were excluded. Some clones are missing from TCRdb's copy, which holds only in-frame ones; the method was immunoSEQ multiplex PCR. This table has roughly 38,000 clones, 70% to 80% appearing once. This chain uses TRBV9 with TRBJ1-1; a weak D match, TRBD1 (6 bases). This TCR came from an adult with an advanced solid tumor such as melanoma, head and neck, liver or kidney cancer. Sequenced material: CD4+ or CD8+ T cells sorted from blood, taken in a trial of the OX40 agonist ivuxolimab. The CDR3 region has the DNA TGTGCCAGCAGCCGGACAGTCATGAACACTGAAGCTTTCTTT. Its translation: CASSRTVMNTEAFF.